A selection of T cell receptor beta chains follows, all from one sample in a study of radiation and T cells in renal cell carcinoma. Only in-frame clones appear in the TCRdb table, and some are missing; sequencing was by immunoSEQ multiplex PCR. The sample carries some 75,000 clones, about four fifths recorded once. The specimen comprised blood, sampled from a patient whose treatment included radiotherapy and nephrectomy. The receptors derive from a man in his sixties with renal cell carcinoma. The CDR3 runs from the conserved cysteine through the conserved F or W. A D gene is named only where the DNA matches it firmly. A row's size may be missing; if present it is once, few, many or a size class.

D gene	V gene	clone size	J gene	CDR3 DNA	CDR3 protein
NA	TRBV6-1	NA	TRBJ2-1	TGTGCCACCCAGGTCCAGGGTAGGTACAATGAGCAGTTCTTC	CATQVQGRYNEQFF
TRBD2	TRBV9	NA	TRBJ2-1	TGTGCCAGCAGCGCCCCCCTTATTACTAGCGGGAGTTTAGATGAGCAGTTCTTC	CASSAPLITSGSLDEQFF
TRBD1	TRBV4-2	NA	TRBJ2-1	TGTGCCAGCAGCCAAGAGGCGATGGACAGGGGCAATGAGCAGTTCTTC	CASSQEAMDRGNEQFF
NA	TRBV14	NA	TRBJ1-4	TGTGCCAGCAGCTCCTCTCGGTGGGCGGCAGGTGAAAAACTGTTTTTT	CASSSSRWAAGEKLFF
TRBD2	TRBV10-3	NA	TRBJ2-3	TGTGCCATCAGTGATCCTCAGAGCGGGAGGGCCCTTCGGACAGATACGCAGTATTTT	CAISDPQSGRALRTDTQYF
NA	TRBV7-8	NA	TRBJ2-5	TGTGCCAGCAGCTTAGCTGGACAGCAACAAGAGACCCAGTACTTC	CASSLAGQQQETQYF
TRBD2	TRBV7-2	NA	TRBJ2-1	TGTGCCAGCAGCCTGATAGCGGGAATCAATGAGCAGTTCTTC	CASSLIAGINEQFF
TRBD2	TRBV7-2	once	TRBJ2-7	TGTGCCAGCAGCCCAATAGCGGGGGACTACGAGCAGTACTTC	CASSPIAGDYEQYF
NA	TRBV10-3	once	TRBJ2-1	TGTGCCATCGGGAGCGGGTCCCCAGGCAATGAGCAGTTCTTC	CAIGSGSPGNEQFF
TRBD2	TRBV5-1	NA	TRBJ2-2	TGCGCCAGCAACTCGCTAGCGGGAGGAGCCGGGGAGCTGTTTTTT	CASNSLAGGAGELFF
NA	TRBV19	NA	TRBJ2-2	TGTGCCAGTAGTCCCAGGGCGACCGGGGAGCTGTTTTTT	CASSPRATGELFF
NA	TRBV28	few	TRBJ2-7	TGTGCCAGCAGTTATCCGGGACGGGCCTACGAGCAGTACTTC	CASSYPGRAYEQYF
TRBD2	TRBV14	NA	TRBJ2-7	TGTGCCAGCAGCCAAGCCGGTGGAGGCGGGAGGGCCGGGTACGAGCAGTACTTC	CASSQAGGGGRAGYEQYF
NA	TRBV10-2	NA	TRBJ2-5	TGCGCCAGCAGTGGGCCATCTTTAGGGGAGACCCAGTACTTC	CASSGPSLGETQYF
NA	TRBV7-9	NA	TRBJ1-3	TGTGCCAGCAGCTTTGTAGACACCATATATTTT	CASSFVDTIYF
TRBD1	TRBV2	once	TRBJ2-6	TGTGCCAGCAGTTCCGGGACAGGTGGGGCCAACGTCCTGACTTTC	CASSSGTGGANVLTF
NA	TRBV27	few	TRBJ2-7	TGTGCCAGCAGTTTAGGCTACGAGCAGTACTTC	CASSLGYEQYF
TRBD1	TRBV28	NA	TRBJ2-7	TGTGCCACTCGGGACAGGGAGCAGTACTTC	CATRDREQYF
TRBD2	TRBV6-1	few	TRBJ2-5	TGTGCCAGCAGTGAACTAGCGGGAGGGCCAGAGACCCAGTACTTC	CASSELAGGPETQYF
TRBD2	TRBV4-2	NA	TRBJ2-7	TGTGCCAGCAGCCAGGCTAGCGGGAGGGCCCCTGAGCAGTACTTC	CASSQASGRAPEQYF
TRBD1	TRBV19	NA	TRBJ1-5	TGTGCCAGTATAGGGGACAGTTTAAGCAATCAGCCCCAGCATTTT	CASIGDSLSNQPQHF
NA	TRBV7-2	NA	TRBJ1-2	TGTGCCAGCAGCTTAGTGTCGGTCCCGGACGAAGGCTACACCTTC	CASSLVSVPDEGYTF
TRBD2	TRBV10-3	once	TRBJ2-3	TGTGCCATCAGTGTCATAGCGGGAGATACGCAGTATTTT	CAISVIAGDTQYF
NA	TRBV5-5	NA	TRBJ2-7	TGTGCCAGCAGCACCGGGACGGAATTTTACTACGAGCAGTACTTC	CASSTGTEFYYEQYF
TRBD1	TRBV5-6	NA	TRBJ2-7	TGTGCCAGCAGCTGGAGGGACAGGGATGAGCAGTACTTC	CASSWRDRDEQYF
NA	TRBV7-9	NA	TRBJ2-3	TGTGCCAGCAGCTCAGGGACTGTCGGCACAGATACGCAGTATTTT	CASSSGTVGTDTQYF
TRBD2	TRBV28	NA	TRBJ2-7	TGTGCCAGCAGTTTACTAGCGGGAGTAGTGCCCGAGCAGTACTTC	CASSLLAGVVPEQYF
TRBD2	TRBV11-2	NA	TRBJ2-2	TGTGCCAGCAGCTTCGGCGGGGGCGGGGAGCTGTTTTTT	CASSFGGGGELFF
TRBD1	TRBV19	once	TRBJ2-7	TGTGCCAGTAGTCGAGACGGGACAGTTCTCTCCTACGAGCAGTACTTC	CASSRDGTVLSYEQYF
NA	TRBV28	NA	TRBJ1-1	TGTGCCAGCAAAGAGCACAGGGATGGGAACACTGAAGCTTTCTTT	CASKEHRDGNTEAFF
TRBD2	TRBV14	NA	TRBJ2-7	TGTGCCAGCAGCCAAGTCGGCGGACTAGCTGTGCAGTACTTC	CASSQVGGLAVQYF
TRBD2	TRBV7-2	NA	TRBJ2-1	TGTGCCAGCAGCACAAGCGGACTAGCGGCCACTGGGCAGTTCTTC	CASSTSGLAATGQFF
TRBD2	TRBV25-1	NA	TRBJ2-1	TGTGCCAGCAGTGAGCGCCTAGCGGGAGTGAATGAGCAGTTCTTC	CASSERLAGVNEQFF
NA	TRBV19	NA	TRBJ1-2	TGTGCCAGTAGTCCAGGACTGGCCCGATTCTATGGCTACACCTTC	CASSPGLARFYGYTF
NA	TRBV7-2	NA	TRBJ1-1	TGTGCCACCCGGACAGAAGTGAACACTGAAGCTTTCTTT	CATRTEVNTEAFF
NA	TRBV5-1	NA	TRBJ2-3	TGCGCCAGCAGGGTAAAGGGCGATTTCACAGATACGCAGTATTTT	CASRVKGDFTDTQYF
NA	TRBV15	NA	TRBJ2-7	TGTGCCACCAGCAGAGATCTGGACAAGATCTACGAGCAGTACTTC	CATSRDLDKIYEQYF
NA	TRBV19	few	TRBJ1-3	TGTGCCAGTAGTGCCGGGCTTCTCTCTGGAAACACCATATATTTT	CASSAGLLSGNTIYF
NA	TRBV7-2	NA	TRBJ2-7	TGTGCCAGCACCCCCGTCTCCGTACCTTACTACGAGCAGTACTTC	CASTPVSVPYYEQYF
NA	TRBV2	NA	TRBJ1-4	TGTGCCAGCAGTCCAACGACAGTAGCTAATGAAAAACTGTTTTTT	CASSPTTVANEKLFF
NA	TRBV11-2	NA	TRBJ1-3	TGTGCCAGCAGCTTAGGACCGAACTCTGGAAACACCATATATTTT	CASSLGPNSGNTIYF
NA	TRBV28	NA	TRBJ1-1	TGTGCCAGCAGTCTCGCGGGGGTGAACACTGAAGCTTTCTTT	CASSLAGVNTEAFF
NA	TRBV29-1	NA	TRBJ2-2	TGCAGCGTTGAGGAGGGACACATTGTTGGGGAGCTGTTTTTT	CSVEEGHIVGELFF
TRBD2	TRBV5-1	NA	TRBJ2-3	TGCGCCAGCAGCTTTAGACTAGCGGGAGGGAGCACAGATACGCAGTATTTT	CASSFRLAGGSTDTQYF
NA	TRBV6-1	NA	TRBJ2-2	TGTGCCAGCAGTGAACCTTGGGTGACCGGGGAGCTGTTTTTT	CASSEPWVTGELFF
NA	TRBV18	NA	TRBJ2-7	TGTGCCAGCTCACCAATGAAGGACAGTATCTACGAGCAGTACTTC	CASSPMKDSIYEQYF
NA	TRBV25-1	NA	TRBJ2-1	TGTGCCAGCAGCCTGAGGAATGAGCAGTTCTTC	CASSLRNEQFF
NA	TRBV2	NA	TRBJ2-3	TGTGCCAGCACCCAACTGACAGTCACAGATACGCAGTATTTT	CASTQLTVTDTQYF
TRBD2	TRBV5-4	NA	TRBJ2-7	TGTGCCAGCAGCTTGGTGGGGGGGTCTGCGTACGAGCAGTACTTC	CASSLVGGSAYEQYF
NA	TRBV28	NA	TRBJ1-3	TGTGCCAGCAGGGGGCCTCCGGGAAACACCATATATTTT	CASRGPPGNTIYF
TRBD1	TRBV7-8	NA	TRBJ2-7	TGTGCCAGCAGCGCGGGACAGGGGTTCTACGAGCAGTACTTC	CASSAGQGFYEQYF
NA	TRBV6-1	once	TRBJ2-7	TGTGCCAGCAGTGAAGTGAGCTCCTACGAGCAGTACTTC	CASSEVSSYEQYF
NA	TRBV9	once	TRBJ2-3	TGTGCCAGCGGGGGAGAGGGAGATACGCAGTATTTT	CASGGEGDTQYF
NA	TRBV15	once	TRBJ2-4	TGTGCCACCAGCAGATCTGGGGACATTCAGTACTTC	CATSRSGDIQYF
NA	TRBV19	NA	TRBJ2-1	TGTGCCAGTAGTCCTGTCCTCAGCTCCTACAATGAGCAGTTCTTC	CASSPVLSSYNEQFF